The clone carrying this T cell receptor (beta chain) was observed many times. Its antigen is currently unknown. TCR beta CDR3 amplification used RNA transcripts. The library came from an HTBI-primed first-round RT-PCR and a second-round multiplex PCR. TCRdb re-analysed the multiplex PCR reads in MiXCR, keeping a single row per CDR3 protein. The sample includes 300,000 or so distinct CDR3 sequences, roughly 15% of them seen just once. The length of the CDR3 is 15 residues. Per the germline V gene, CDR1 is SNHLY and CDR2 is FYNNEI. J lost 1 base, V lost 6 bases, and 7 bases had no gene match. The sample comes from a study of Graves' ophthalmopathy and Graves' hyperthyroidism. Study observations and caveats: Sensitivity reached around 88% and specificity approximately 81% for a 13-signature model separating ophthalmopathy from stable hyperthyroidism. Also, most clonotypes expanded in the thyroid above 0.001 frequency appeared in blood.

The sample consisted of peripheral blood. This chain joins TRBV2 and TRBJ2-7; TRBD2 aligns across 9 bases. This TCR came from an adult man with Graves' ophthalmopathy. Written as DNA, the CDR3 is TGTGCCAGCAGAGATAGCGGGAGCGTATCCTACGAGCAGTACTTC. Encoded protein: CASRDSGSVSYEQYF. Based on the CDR3 plus reference TRBV2 and TRBJ2-7, the full variable domain is EPEVTQTPSHQVTQMGQEVILRCVPISNHLYFYWYRQILGQKVEFLVSFYNNEISEKSEIFDDQFSVERPDGSNFTLKIRSTKLEDSAMYFCASRDSGSVSYEQYFGPGTRLTVT.